These 24 T cell receptor beta chains were sequenced from one sample in a study of regulatory T cells in long-lasting Graves disease (dated by TCRdb to 2020 to 2023). Library prep was done by multiplex PCR. The sample was run on an Illumina HiSeq 4000. To build TCR beta libraries, CDR3 regions were amplified by Arm-PCR using iRepertoire HTBI primers. TCRdb reworked the public reads: Q25 trimming with fastp, MiXCR clone assembly, productive beta chains retained. CDR3 protein duplicates are merged, each entry listing the most common genes and DNA. The sample records under 300,000 distinct CDR3 sequences, roughly 18% of which are singletons. The ten largest account for roughly 15% of the sample. The time point tag for this specimen amounts to: newly diagnosed GD, antithyroid drugs for less than 3 months. RNA was extracted from PBMCs in TRIzol for both TCR sequencing and RNA sequencing. This sample was also put to use in a study of T cells in Graves' hyperthyroidism and ophthalmopathy.

The sample was peripheral blood mononuclear cells (PBMCs), taken at new diagnosis, from a patient treated with antithyroid drugs. These receptors were collected from a woman under 40 with Graves disease. Donor details come from another sample of the same person, matched by shared clones.

Ten or more counts support this clonotype. V and J are TRBV12-3 or TRBV12-4 and TRBJ1-2, with 9 bases matching TRBD1. The CDR3 consists of 14 residues. With V trimmed by 7 bases and J by 9 bases, 12 bases remained unmatched. CDR3 in amino acids: CASTPGTGQRSYTF. CDR3 in DNA: TGTGCCAGCACTCCAGGGACAGGGCAGAGGAGCTACACCTTC.

About this clonotype itself: This could be a read error, since a much larger clone is one nucleotide away. The rearrangement links TRBV10-3 to TRBJ2-7; TRBD1 might be the D (5 bases). The better agreement between TRBJ2-1 and the DNA end casts doubt on the J call. Looked up from germline, CDR1 is ENHRY and CDR2 is SYGVKD. This CDR3 is built from 12 residues. The CDR3 here is CSISEHRNEQFF. The CDR3 DNA follows: TGTTCCATCAGTGAGCACAGGAATGAGCAGTTCTTC.

This clonotype was seen a few times. An end of the junction does not agree with germline; a read error may underlie this. This sequence joins TRBV19 and TRBJ2-1; 9 nucleotides align to TRBD1. Germline CDR1 reads LNHDA; CDR2 reads SQIVND (reference sequence). The CDR3 runs to 12 residues. The CDR3 nucleotides are TGTGCCAGTAGTATAGGAGGGACAGGGTATCTCTTC. Translating gives CASSIGGTGYLF.

This clonotype occurred many times. This sequence joins TRBV20-1 and TRBJ1-1; 8 nucleotides match TRBD1. CDR1 is DFQATT and CDR2 is SNEGSKA in the germline V gene (reference sequence). After removal of 4 bases from V and 5 bases from J, the junction contained 12 bases not matched to a gene. The CDR3 length is 15 residues. The CDR3 protein is CSATQGAITRTEAFF. Written as DNA, the CDR3 is TGCAGTGCTACTCAGGGGGCCATCACGAGGACTGAAGCTTTCTTT.

Ten or more counts support this clonotype. CDR3 nucleotide sequence: TGCGCCAGCAGCTTGTTGGCGGGGGGACTTCAAGCGAAGTACCAAGAGACCCAGTACTTC. Translation: CASSLLAGGLQAKYQETQYF. V gene TRBV5-1 combines with J gene TRBJ2-5, with 8 nucleotides matching TRBD2. The CDR3 loop spans 20 amino acids. Trimming cost V 1 base and J 0 bases; bases outside gene matches: 17. Germline V gives CDR1 SGHRS, CDR2 YFSETQ.

The sample holds many counts of this clonotype. The chain joins TRBV5-1 to TRBJ2-3; 9 nucleotides align to TRBD1. Trimming at V came to 0 bases and at J to 2 bases, leaving 4 bases not matched to a gene. Germline CDR1 SGHRS, CDR2 YFSETQ. The CDR3 is 16 amino acids. CDR3 nucleotide sequence: TGCGCCAGCAGCTTGGCCGGGACAGGGTTCACAGATACGCAGTATTTT. It encodes CASSLAGTGFTDTQYF.

This clonotype came up many times. This sequence joins TRBV19 and TRBJ1-5; weak D call: TRBD1 (5 bases). The germline gives CDR1 LNHDA, CDR2 SQIVND (reference sequence). V was trimmed by 4 bases and J by 2 bases, leaving 12 bases between them. The CDR3 has 15 amino acids. The CDR3 DNA sequence: TGTGCCAGTAGTACAGGGAAGAGGGGCAATCAGCCCCAGCATTTT. As protein: CASSTGKRGNQPQHF.

This clonotype has just a few counts. The chain has TRBV9 and TRBJ2-1; no firm D call. The length of the CDR3 is 14 residues. V shed 0 bases and J shed 3 bases, with 7 bases lying between them. Per the germline V gene, CDR1 is SGDLS and CDR2 is YYNGEE. The CDR3 sequence: CASSVAASYNEQFF. The CDR3, as DNA: TGTGCCAGCAGCGTAGCGGCAAGCTACAATGAGCAGTTCTTC.

In its sample, this clonotype was seen many times. The CDR3 loop is CASSTTWDTRNIQYF. As DNA, the CDR3 is TGTGCCAGCAGCACTACCTGGGATACCCGGAACATTCAGTACTTC. This chain uses TRBV12-3 or TRBV12-4 with TRBJ2-4, with D unresolved. The germline V and J ends were trimmed by 6 bases and 7 bases, with 19 bases remaining between them. The CDR3 contains 15 residues.

This clonotype was detected many times. The chain uses TRBV20-1 and TRBJ1-5; no reliable D call. V lost 1 base, J lost 6 bases, and 4 bases lay in between. CDR1 DFQATT and CDR2 SNEGSKA come from the germline V gene (reference sequence). The CDR3 contains 11 residues. The CDR3 reads CSARVGQPQHF. For the CDR3, the DNA is TGCAGTGCTAGAGTCGGTCAGCCCCAGCATTTT.

This clonotype has just a few counts. The chain has TRBV4-2 and TRBJ2-3; D gene ambiguous. This CDR3 region has 14 residues. CDR1 LGHNA and CDR2 YNFKEQ come from the germline V gene. Trimming stripped 0 bases from V and 2 bases from J, with 6 bases between. The CDR3: CASSQEQDTDTQYF. CDR3 DNA sequence: TGTGCCAGCAGCCAAGAGCAGGACACAGATACGCAGTATTTT.

This chain joins TRBV30 and TRBJ1-1; D call uncertain. This CDR3 comprises 14 residues. With 2 bases removed from V and 1 base from J, the gap between germline ends came to 11 bases. Germline CDR1 and CDR2: GTSNPN and SVGIG (reference sequence). This CDR3 is CAWSPGLKNTEAFF. DNA of the CDR3: TGTGCCTGGAGTCCCGGACTGAAGAACACTGAAGCTTTCTTT.

This clonotype was seen repeatedly, ten times or more. The chain has TRBV5-1 and TRBJ1-1; D uncertain. CDR1 SGHRS and CDR2 YFSETQ come from the germline V gene. Trimming removed 0 bases from V and 2 bases from J, with 11 bases in between. The CDR3 covers 15 residues. CDR3 sequence (DNA): TGCGCCAGCAGCTTGGTACAGTACCCTAACACTGAAGCTTTCTTT. Its protein product is CASSLVQYPNTEAFF.

This clonotype was observed many times. The chain has TRBV29-1 and TRBJ2-1; TRBD1 matches 7 bases. Trimming cost V 3 bases and J 2 bases; bases outside gene matches: 10. Germline values: CDR1 SQVTM, CDR2 ANQGSEA. The CDR3 runs 16 residues. The CDR3, as DNA: TGCAGCGTTGAGGGGACAGTTATGAAAACCTACAATGAGCAGTTCTTC. This codes for CSVEGTVMKTYNEQFF.

V gene TRBV6-4 combines with J gene TRBJ1-2, with D uncertain. Looked up from germline, CDR1 is MRHNA and CDR2 is SNTAGT. The CDR3 spans 13 residues. The V and J ends lost 0 bases and 6 bases respectively, with 8 bases between them. In DNA, the CDR3 is TGTGCCAGCAGTGACTCTGGCAGAAATGGCTACACCTTC. This codes for CASSDSGRNGYTF.

The CDR3 protein is CSARDGWGNQPQHF. Here the CDR3 DNA reads TGCAGTGCTAGAGATGGGTGGGGTAATCAGCCCCAGCATTTT. The J gene is TRBJ1-5, the V gene TRBV20-1; no firm D call. The CDR3 has 14 amino acids. Trimming cost V 0 bases and J 4 bases, with 10 bases left between them. Per the germline V gene, CDR1 is DFQATT and CDR2 is SNEGSKA (reference sequence).

This clonotype was counted ten times or more. V and J are TRBV10-2 and TRBJ1-1; D gene uncertain. The CDR3 loop spans 13 amino acids. Trimming left V 0 bases short and J 6 bases short, with 8 bases between. Per the germline V gene, CDR1 is WSHSY and CDR2 is SAAADI. The CDR3: CASSESNKAEAFF. CDR3 nucleotides: TGCGCCAGCAGTGAGTCGAATAAGGCTGAAGCTTTCTTT.

This clonotype was seen ten or more times. This CDR3 reads CASRWVQGMNTEAFF. DNA for the CDR3: TGCGCCAGCAGGTGGGTACAGGGGATGAACACTGAAGCTTTCTTT. The chain combines TRBV5-1 with TRBJ1-1; 7 bases are shared with TRBD1. CDR1 SGHRS and CDR2 YFSETQ come from the germline V gene. CDR3 size: 15 residues. Unmatched junction bases numbered 7, after V lost 5 bases and J lost 0 bases.

This clonotype came up many times. The rearrangement links TRBV7-2 to TRBJ1-1; weak D call: TRBD1 (5 bases). This CDR3 region has 14 residues. Germline values: CDR1 SGHTA, CDR2 FQGNSA. Trimming took off 2 bases at V and 4 bases at J, with 11 bases between the two ends. DNA of the CDR3: TGTGCCAGCAGCTTATTCGGGGGATCCACTGAAGCTTTCTTT. Translating it yields CASSLFGGSTEAFF. Complete variable domain (other parts from reference TRBV7-2 and TRBJ1-1): GAGVSQSPSNKVTEKGKDVELRCDPISGHTALYWYRQSLGQGLEFLIYFQGNSAPDKSGLPSDRFSAERTGGSVSTLTIQRTQQEDSAVYLCASSLFGGSTEAFFGQGTRLTVV.

This clonotype has at least ten counts. The chain uses TRBV6-2 or TRBV6-3 and TRBJ2-6; no reliable D call. The CDR3 loop spans 15 amino acids. Trimming removed 7 bases at V and 1 base at J, with 11 bases between. CDR1 is MNHEY, CDR2 SVGEGT, per germline. CDR3 sequence (DNA): TGTGCCAGCACCGCCTTCGAGTCTGGGGCCAACGTCCTGACTTTC. This translates into CASTAFESGANVLTF.

On this clonotype: Sequence at one end of the junction differs from germline and may be a read error. The V gene is TRBV19, the J gene TRBJ1-1; unclear D gene. The CDR3 contains 15 residues. Germline assignment: CDR1 LNHDA and CDR2 SQIVND (reference sequence). The CDR3 bases are TGTGCCAGTAGTATATTCGGCGGTGGGAACGCTGAAGCTTTCTTT. Protein product: CASSIFGGGNAEAFF.

The chain has TRBV18 and TRBJ2-3, with TRBD2 as a possible D gene (5 bases). Germline CDR1 is KGHSH and CDR2 is LQKENI. V dropped 8 bases and J dropped 4 bases, with 19 bases sitting between them. The CDR3 is 15 amino acids. This chain's CDR3 is CASSSLALGSDTQYF. In DNA form, the CDR3 reads TGTGCCAGCAGCTCCCTAGCTCTCGGCTCAGATACGCAGTATTTT. Drawing the rest from reference TRBV18 and TRBJ2-3, the complete variable domain is NAGVMQNPRHLVRRRGQEARLRCSPMKGHSHVYWYRQLPEEGLKFMVYLQKENIIDESGMPKERFSAEFPKEGPSILRIQQVVRGDSAAYFCASSSLALGSDTQYFGPGTRLTVL.

Ten or more counts support this clonotype. The rearrangement joins TRBV20-1 to TRBJ1-3; D is possibly TRBD1 (6 bases). Trimming pared 0 bases from V and 0 bases from J, leaving 21 bases between. The V gene's germline CDR1 is DFQATT and CDR2 SNEGSKA (reference sequence). The length of the CDR3 is 19 residues. CDR3 residues: CSARDGGGTEAASGNTIYF. In DNA form, the CDR3 reads TGCAGTGCTAGAGACGGCGGGGGCACTGAAGCAGCCTCTGGAAACACCATATATTTT.

This chain uses TRBV6-2 or TRBV6-3 with TRBJ2-2; 13 nucleotides align to TRBD2. This CDR3 comprises 22 residues. CDR1 and CDR2 (germline): MNHEY, SVGEGT. V was clipped by 2 bases and J by 2 bases; unmatched bases: 17. The CDR3 bases are TGTGCCAGCAGTTACGGGCAGGCCATTAGACTAGCGGGGGGACTAAACACCGGGGAGCTGTTTTTT. Amino acids: CASSYGQAIRLAGGLNTGELFF.